The entry below gives a single T cell receptor beta chain sequence along with its context. Its antigen remains unknown. Germline assignment: CDR1 MNHEY and CDR2 SVGEGT. V lost 2 bases, J lost 5 bases, and 13 bases lay in between. CDR3 length: 15 residues. The unexposed donors gave CD4+ T cells in about 2011-2019, prior to COVID-19. CD4+ T cells were isolated from the cells after around 9 days of culture. As cell numbers allowed, unexposed-donor CD4+ T cells faced SARS-CoV-2 S/N and four cold-coronavirus spikes. A few million PBMCs per well were cultured with about 9.4 IU/ml IL-2. Clones were read by immunoSEQ multiplex PCR, and TCRdb kept only the in-frame ones, dropping some. The sample holds just under 30,000 clones, 60% to 80% seen once. This entry comes from a study of CD4 T cells in relation to SARS-CoV-2 and coronaviruses. Overall study context: The HLA restriction of the shared crossreactive spike epitopes was mapped.

Findings of the study overall: Each donor contributed either pre-pandemic or post-infection samples, not both.

This receptor was obtained from a human donor in good health. The chain couples TRBV6-2 or TRBV6-3 to TRBJ2-1; D gene unclear. Sequenced material: CD4+ T cells from PBMCs, cultured in vitro. The DNA for the CDR3 is TGTGCCAGCAGTTACGGTTCGCAGACAAACAATGAGCAGTTCTTC. Residues: CASSYGSQTNNEQFF.